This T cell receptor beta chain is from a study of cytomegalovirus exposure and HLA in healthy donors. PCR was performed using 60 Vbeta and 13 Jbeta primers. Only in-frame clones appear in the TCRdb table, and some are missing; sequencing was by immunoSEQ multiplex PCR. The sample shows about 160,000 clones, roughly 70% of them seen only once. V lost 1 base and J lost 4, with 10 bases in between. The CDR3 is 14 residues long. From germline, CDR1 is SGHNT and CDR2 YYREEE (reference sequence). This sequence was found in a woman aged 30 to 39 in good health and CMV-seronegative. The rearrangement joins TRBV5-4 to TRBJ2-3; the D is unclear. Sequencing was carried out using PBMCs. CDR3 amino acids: CASSLSRAADTQYF. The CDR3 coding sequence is TGTGCCAGCAGCTTGTCAAGAGCCGCAGATACGCAGTATTTT.